The rows below give T cell receptor beta chains drawn from one sample of a study of cytomegalovirus exposure and HLA in healthy donors. The assay was immunoSEQ multiplex PCR, and TCRdb's table has in-frame clones only and misses some. The table lists about 96,000 clones, approximately 74% of them singletons. Sequenced sample: PBMCs. These receptors were collected from a female donor in good health and CMV-seropositive. Both conserved end residues are part of each CDR3. D genes are given only for firm matches. Where a row states a size, it is once, few, many or the class of an expanded clone; other rows omit it.

V: TRBV9; size: -; D: -; CDR3: CASSVGGDQETQYF
V: TRBV29-1; size: -; D: TRBD2; CDR3: CSSTASGGPDTQYF
V: TRBV4-2; size: few; D: TRBD2; CDR3: CASSPGLAGGNTGELFF
V: TRBV30; size: -; D: -; CDR3: CAWSASWRGSSYEQYF
V: TRBV30; size: -; D: -; CDR3: CAWSSQDNQPQHF
V: TRBV4-3; size: -; D: -; CDR3: CASSQDRPASYRGTDTQYF
V: TRBV6-5; size: -; D: -; CDR3: CASSYTGEAFF
V: TRBV7-9; size: -; D: TRBD1; CDR3: CASSSTGQATDTQYF
V: TRBV6-6; size: few; D: TRBD1; CDR3: CASRSPTGTVTGELFF
V: TRBV5-1; size: -; D: TRBD1; CDR3: CASSGGGQGSSYEQYF
V: TRBV9; size: -; D: -; CDR3: CASSANPTGRYGYTF
V: TRBV2; size: few; D: TRBD1; CDR3: CASSPSGTGYQPQHF
V: TRBV5-1; size: -; D: TRBD2; CDR3: CASSSQREGHTDTQYF
V: TRBV7-2; size: few; D: -; CDR3: CASSLVYGSRDEQYF
V: TRBV4-3; size: -; D: TRBD2; CDR3: CASSQNRDPTREGELFF
V: TRBV11-2; size: -; D: -; CDR3: CASSTRDFSLEAFF
V: TRBV7-2; size: -; D: TRBD1; CDR3: CASSIDRGTYEQYF
V: TRBV7-6; size: -; D: -; CDR3: CASSLDAGDYGYTF
V: TRBV7-2; size: -; D: -; CDR3: CASSVDSSGTDTQYF
V: TRBV21-1; size: -; D: -; CDR3: CASPSRPGELFF
V: TRBV7-2; size: once; D: TRBD1; CDR3: CASSLRTGFNYGYTF